This TCR beta chain came from a study of blood T cell repertoires in COVID-19. Whole-study context: Spain, Italy and the United States supplied samples that represented acute and convalescent COVID-19. PBMCs, B-cell-depleted T cells, or T cells were the source of the cDNA or gDNA that made up the material.

In the study's own analysis: Amplification from reference gene primers served as the basis for estimated nucleated cell counts. Only in-frame clones appear in the TCRdb table, and some are missing; sequencing was by immunoSEQ multiplex PCR. Clone size and the V and J calls come from that table; the DNA yielded D and trimming. Among about 180,000 clones listed, roughly 79% were seen once. The sequenced material came from peripheral blood. The TCR was taken from a woman between 65 and 79 years old with acute or convalescent COVID-19.

The CDR3 sequence is CASSALLPQVNHPYEQYF. CDR3 coding DNA: TGTGCCAGCAGTGCCCTCCTACCGCAGGTAAACCATCCCTACGAGCAGTACTTC. This chain uses TRBV2 with TRBJ2-7, with D unclear. V was clipped by 4 bases and J by 2 bases, with 24 bases between them. Germline V gene data show CDR1 as SNHLY and CDR2 as FYNNEI. The CDR3 is 18 residues long. Looking up the rest from reference TRBV2 and TRBJ2-7 gives the full variable domain: EPEVTQTPSHQVTQMGQEVILRCVPISNHLYFYWYRQILGQKVEFLVSFYNNEISEKSEIFDDQFSVERPDGSNFTLKIRSTKLEDSAMYFCASSALLPQVNHPYEQYFGPGTRLTVT.